This TCR beta chain emerged from a study of blood T cell repertoires in COVID-19. Overall study: From the United States, Italy and Spain came samples of acute and convalescent COVID-19. The cDNA or gDNA used as material had been derived from T cells, B-cell-depleted T cells, or PBMCs.

Germline V CDR1 and CDR2: MNHNS, SASEGT. The V end was cut by 3 bases, the J end by 7 bases, with 13 bases between. This CDR3 is built from 14 residues. In the original workflow: Estimated nucleated cell counts came from reference gene primer amplification. Sequencing used immunoSEQ multiplex PCR; TCRdb keeps in-frame clones, though not all of them. D and trimming were read from the DNA, whereas the V and J calls and clone size are those reported in that table. The data hold 80,000 to 90,000 clones, with around 85% observed a single time. Sequenced sample: peripheral blood. This receptor was obtained from a man aged 70-80 years with acute or convalescent COVID-19. The V call is TRBV6-1, the J call TRBJ1-5, with D perhaps TRBD1 (5 bases). The CDR3 loop reads CASSDVGARQPQHF. CDR3 in DNA: TGTGCCAGCAGTGATGTAGGGGCAAGACAGCCCCAGCATTTT.